This T cell receptor beta chain came from a study of control samples from healthy donors and cancer patients. Only in-frame clones appear in the TCRdb table, and some are missing; sequencing was by immunoSEQ multiplex PCR. The sample holds more than 95,000 clones, roughly four fifths seen once. Losses at the gene ends were 5 bases for V and 3 bases for J; bases not matched to a gene: 6. CDR3 length: 16 amino acids. Looked up from germline, CDR1 is SEHNR and CDR2 is FQNEAQ (reference sequence). This receptor was taken from a woman aged 45-65 years in good health. The specimen was blood. This rearrangement joins TRBV7-9 to TRBJ1-6, with TRBD1 matching 8 bases. CDR3 protein: CASSPGQGSYNSPLHF. The DNA for the CDR3 is TGTGCCAGCAGCCCAGGACAGGGTAGCTATAATTCACCCCTCCACTTT.